This TCR beta chain was found in a study of beta chain features in type 1 diabetes. Study in general: Examination spanned around 110 million sorted cells from all samples. Findings and limits, study-wide: The naive, central memory and Treg TCRB repertoires showed an apparent similarity that was greater among patients than among healthy donors. Still unanswered here is whether HLA type influences TCRB rearrangement. Moderately but significantly shorter TCRB CDR3s were found in Type 1 diabetes patients in all four CD4+ subsets.

Reverse transcription of all isolated RNA meant that expressed TCRB transcripts were sequenced. Repertoires were generated with immunoSEQ multiplex PCR, while TCRdb's copy carries only in-frame clones and drops some. This sample yields nearly 350,000 clones, of which approximately 9.7% are seen a single time; over 0.95% belongs to the top ten. The CDR3 has 17 residues. The V gene's germline CDR1 is MNHEY and CDR2 SMNVEV (reference sequence). V lost 3 bases to trimming and J lost 4 bases, with 21 bases between them. Regarding this clone: The antigen is not known.

The genes are TRBV27 and TRBJ2-5, with a weak D call TRBD2 (8 bases). This TCR was sampled from a man between 25 and 39 years old with type 1 diabetes. Material: central memory CD4+ T cells from blood. The CDR3 DNA reads TGTGCCAGCAGTTTCAGCGGGGGTCAGGGGGAGCGAGAGACCCAGTACTTC. This translates into CASSFSGGQGERETQYF.